The entry below gives a single TCR beta chain sequence along with its context. The antigen remains undetermined. Using immunoSEQ multiplex PCR, the repertoire was profiled, and TCRdb retains in-frame clones only, with some absent. In the table there are approximately 340,000 clones, around two thirds of which are singletons. Those who donated were healthy HIV-negative adults, with no recent acute infections or vaccinations reported. The record originates from a study of shared clonotypes between healthy human individuals. Study results and caveats: Genetic and exposure-history diversity was limited by the small donor number. Measured sharing among donors was expected to vary with sequencing depth. In contrast to clonotypes shared by all four donors, non-shared clonotypes had lower generation probabilities.

This receptor was obtained from a man aged 30-40 years in good health. The specimen was memory CD4+ T cells sorted from blood. As for subset: CD45RA-negative fraction.

CDR3 coding DNA: TGTGCCAGCAGTTTATCGGCCAGCCCCGAGCAGTACTTC. It encodes CASSLSASPEQYF. The chain couples TRBV28 to TRBJ2-7; D is unclear. The CDR3 consists of 13 residues. Trimming cost V 1 base and J 6 bases, with 10 bases left between them. Per germline, CDR1 MDHEN and CDR2 SYDVKM.